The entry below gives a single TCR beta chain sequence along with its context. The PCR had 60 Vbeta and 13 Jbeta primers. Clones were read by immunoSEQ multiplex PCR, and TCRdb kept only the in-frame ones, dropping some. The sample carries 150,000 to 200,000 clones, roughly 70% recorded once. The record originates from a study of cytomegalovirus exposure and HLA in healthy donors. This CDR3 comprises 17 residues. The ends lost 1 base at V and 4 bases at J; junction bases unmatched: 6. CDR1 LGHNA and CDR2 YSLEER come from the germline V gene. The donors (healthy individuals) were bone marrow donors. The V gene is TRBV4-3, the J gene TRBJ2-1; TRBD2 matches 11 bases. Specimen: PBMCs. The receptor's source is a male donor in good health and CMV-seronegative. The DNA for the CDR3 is TGCGCCAGCAGCCAAGTAACCGGGACTAGCGGATACAATGAGCAGTTCTTC. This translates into CASSQVTGTSGYNEQFF.